This T cell receptor (beta chain) came from a study of identical twins. Template switching added a universal primer site, and cDNA bore unique molecular identifiers. TCRdb ran MiXCR on the 5' RACE reads and lists one entry per CDR3 protein. The top ten hold about an eighth of the sample, which has about 720,000 distinct CDR3 sequences, roughly 18% seen once. The V end was cut by 5 bases, the J end by 3 bases, with 8 bases between. Germline V gene data show CDR1 as KGHSH and CDR2 as LQKENI. The CDR3 is made up of 13 amino acids. These sequences were also reported in another study, on T cells expressing NK-cell markers. That work adds: In roughly six donors, dominant NKG2C+ clonotypes were about 1.0-7.5% of CD8+ T cells.

The sequence derives from a woman between 18 and 29 years old in good health. The V call is TRBV18, the J call TRBJ2-1; D is possibly TRBD2 (6 bases). Sequencing used PBMCs. The CDR3 nucleotides are TGTGCCAGCTCAAGGCGGGACTACAATGAGCAGTTCTTC. Translating it yields CASSRRDYNEQFF. Complete variable domain (other parts from reference TRBV18 and TRBJ2-1): NAGVMQNPRHLVRRRGQEARLRCSPMKGHSHVYWYRQLPEEGLKFMVYLQKENIIDESGMPKERFSAEFPKEGPSILRIQQVVRGDSAAYFCASSRRDYNEQFFGPGTRLTVL.